This TCR beta chain was profiled in a study of cytomegalovirus exposure and HLA in healthy donors. Overall study: There were 100 million to 130 million unique TCR beta sequences, drawn from 150 million to 200 million T cells, in an earlier analysis. Study observations and caveats: In a later analysis, HLA-associated TCR beta chains were more clonally expanded than equally common others.

CDR1 and CDR2 (germline): SQVTM, ANQGSEA. Trimming took off 4 bases at V and 7 bases at J, with 5 bases between the two ends. The CDR3 has 10 residues. This clone was seen only once. Its specificity is unknown. The primer mix had 60 Vbeta and 13 Jbeta primers. Only in-frame clones appear in the TCRdb table, and some are missing; sequencing was by immunoSEQ multiplex PCR. The sample lists about 130,000 clones; 81% were seen once. This receptor was taken from a man aged 18 to 30 in good health and CMV-seronegative. Sequenced material: PBMCs. J is TRBJ2-1 and V is TRBV29-1; a weak D match, TRBD2 (5 bases). The CDR3 here is CSVGGNEQFF. The CDR3 DNA sequence: TGCAGCGTTGGAGGGAATGAGCAGTTCTTC.